The 28 T cell receptor beta chains below come from one sample, sequenced in a study of metastatic and nonmetastatic thyroid tumors. Thyroid surgery was performed in patients who had received no treatment beforehand. TCRdb reprocessed the PCR reads using MiXCR. This sample has roughly 58,000 clones, with just over 4% found just once. Input material: blood. These receptors came from a female donor with papillary thyroid cancer or a benign thyroid nodule (not recorded which). Some clones in this sample may be carry-over from other donors' samples.

With regard to this clone: Given a much more abundant clone one base away, this may be a read error. The rearrangement uses TRBV7-9 and TRBJ2-3; possible D gene TRBD1, 5 bases. Germline-derived CDR1 and CDR2 are SEHNR and FQNEAQ (reference sequence). The CDR3 totals 11 residues. The CDR3 region is CVSARQNTQYF. CDR3 sequence (DNA): TGTGTCAGCGCCCGACAGAATACGCAGTATTTT.

The gene calls are TRBV24-1 and TRBJ2-2; perhaps TRBD2 as D (7 bases). The CDR3 contains 16 residues. V was pared by 9 bases and J by 9 bases, with 25 bases between. CDR1 is KGHDR, CDR2 SFDVKD, per germline. CDR3 in DNA: TGTGCCACCGCCCCTGGGGGGGCAGGTGGCTCCTGGGAGCTGTTTTTT. Translated: CATAPGGAGGSWELFF.

At least ten counts were recorded for this clone. The chain combines TRBV4-1 with TRBJ2-2; D is unclear. The CDR3 spans 15 residues. Germline CDR1 MGHRA, CDR2 YSYEKL. V was cut by 1 base and J by 9 bases, with 15 bases left in between. The CDR3 region has the DNA TGCGCCAGCAGCCAAGTGAGCCCGGATCCTCGGGAGCTGTTTTTT. Protein product: CASSQVSPDPRELFF.

This clone was counted many times. This sequence joins TRBV7-9 and TRBJ2-7; weak D call: TRBD1 (6 bases). Germline CDR1 reads SEHNR; CDR2 reads FQNEAQ (reference sequence). The V gene lost 5 bases and the J gene lost 4 bases, with 12 bases spanning the gap. The CDR3 covers 13 residues. CDR3 in DNA: TGTGCCAGCAGCCCGGACAGTAGATACGAGCAGTACTTC. Its protein product is CASSPDSRYEQYF.

At least ten counts were recorded for this clone. This rearrangement joins TRBV5-1 to TRBJ2-7, with TRBD2 as a possible D gene (5 bases). Germline lookup yields CDR1 SGHRS and CDR2 YFSETQ. The CDR3 totals 18 residues. V shed 0 bases and J shed 3 bases, with 22 bases lying between them. The DNA for the CDR3 is TGCGCCAGCAGCTTGGCCCCCCTAGCAAGGGCGACCGTCTACGAGCAGTACTTC. Its translation is CASSLAPLARATVYEQYF. The full variable domain, rest sourced from reference TRBV5-1 and TRBJ2-7, is KAGVTQTPRYLIKTRGQQVTLSCSPISGHRSVSWYQQTPGQGLQFLFEYFSETQRNKGNFPGRFSGRQFSNSRSEMNVSTLELGDSALYLCASSLAPLARATVYEQYFGPGTRLTVT.

V gene TRBV5-1 combines with J gene TRBJ2-5, with 11 bases identical to TRBD2. J was trimmed by 2 bases and V by 0 bases; bases with no gene match: 12. The germline V gene encodes CDR1 SGHRS and CDR2 YFSETQ. This CDR3 is 19 amino acids long. The CDR3 DNA reads TGCGCCAGCAGCTTGGCCTGGCTAGCGGGAGGAATCCTACAAGAGACCCAGTACTTC. Amino acid sequence: CASSLAWLAGGILQETQYF.

This clone has ten or more counts. The chain links TRBV6-1 to TRBJ1-5, with TRBD1 as a possible D gene (6 bases). The CDR3 is 14 amino acids. Trimming cost V 7 bases and J 0 bases, with 10 bases left between them. Germline V CDR1 and CDR2: MNHNS, SASEGT. CDR3 sequence: CASTTGHSNQPQHF. The CDR3 DNA sequence: TGTGCCAGCACGACAGGACATAGCAATCAGCCCCAGCATTTT.

This clone was seen at least ten times. This rearrangement joins TRBV11-3 to TRBJ1-1, with D perhaps TRBD1 (6 bases). CDR1 and CDR2 (germline): SGHNT, YENEEA. The V end was cut by 9 bases, the J end by 5 bases, with 19 bases between. CDR3 size: 14 residues. The chain's CDR3 is CASYNGGLRTEAFF. The CDR3 DNA follows: TGTGCCAGTTATAATGGGGGGCTTAGGACTGAAGCTTTCTTT.

This clone was seen many times. This sequence joins TRBV20-1 and TRBJ1-1, with D possibly TRBD1 on 6 matching bases. The ends were cut back, 4 bases at V and 9 bases at J, with 18 bases in the middle. This CDR3 is built from 13 residues. Germline V gene sequence: CDR1 DFQATT, CDR2 SNEGSKA (reference sequence). CDR3 bases: TGCAGTGCTACCACCGGCAGGGGATATCAAGCTTTCTTT. Its translation: CSATTGRGYQAFF.

This clone was counted at least ten times. This chain links TRBV28 with TRBJ1-6; no reliable D call. The CDR3 runs 15 residues. Germline lookup yields CDR1 MDHEN and CDR2 SYDVKM. Trimming cost V 5 bases and J 0 bases, with 8 bases left between them. The CDR3 reads CASSGFSSYNSPLHF. CDR3 nucleotides: TGTGCCAGCAGTGGATTTAGCTCCTATAATTCACCCCTCCACTTT.

This clone was seen a few times. The chain uses TRBV12-3 or TRBV12-4 and TRBJ1-5; 9 bases align to TRBD1. This CDR3 has 18 amino acids. Losses at the gene ends were 5 bases for V and 2 bases for J; bases not matched to a gene: 13. The CDR3 nucleotides are TGTGCCAGCAGTCCTACCGGAGGACAGGGGTCCGGCAATCAGCCCCAGCATTTT. Translating gives CASSPTGGQGSGNQPQHF.

This clone was recorded many times. The chain couples TRBV2 to TRBJ1-4; D perhaps matches TRBD1 (5 bases). Germline CDR1 is SNHLY and CDR2 is FYNNEI. Between the trimmed V and J ends, which lost 6 bases and 4 bases, there was a span of 15 bases. The length of the CDR3 is 15 residues. The CDR3 reads CASRTSGTFNEKLFF. The CDR3 DNA reads as TGTGCCAGCAGGACCTCCGGGACTTTTAATGAAAAACTGTTTTTT.

This clone was detected ten times or more. The same CDR3 arises from other DNA sequences in this sample as well. V and J are TRBV12-3 or TRBV12-4 and TRBJ2-7, with D tentatively TRBD1 (5 bases). The V gene lost 2 bases and the J gene lost 4 bases, with 15 bases spanning the gap. CDR3 length: 15 residues. CDR3 amino acids: CASSLSKGRGYEQYF. In DNA, the CDR3 is TGTGCCAGCAGTTTAAGTAAGGGGCGCGGTTACGAGCAGTACTTC.

This clone has a handful of counts. The chain couples TRBV7-8 to TRBJ2-7; TRBD2 agrees at 9 bases. There are 15 residues in the CDR3. The V gene's germline CDR1 is SGHVS and CDR2 FQNEAQ. V shed 3 bases and J 6 bases; nucleotides not matched to a gene: 9. Written as DNA, the CDR3 is TGTGCCAGCAGCTTTTACCCGGTACTAGCGGGCGAGCAGTACTTC. As protein: CASSFYPVLAGEQYF.

This clone was recorded many times. The chain joins TRBV2 to TRBJ2-1, with 7 positions matching TRBD2. This CDR3 region has 15 residues. CDR1 is SNHLY, CDR2 FYNNEI, per germline. V was clipped by 4 bases and J by 5 bases; unmatched bases: 8. CDR3 residues: CASSGLGRAHNEQFF. DNA for the CDR3: TGTGCCAGCAGTGGCTTAGGGAGGGCCCACAATGAGCAGTTCTTC.

About this clone itself: At one end the junction does not follow the germline gene, possibly because of a read error. This chain joins TRBV18 and TRBJ1-4; no firm D call. Germline loops: CDR1 KGHSH, CDR2 LQKENI. This CDR3 is 17 amino acids long. This CDR3 is CASSPATFLTSNEKLSF. In DNA, the CDR3 is TGTGCCAGCTCACCGGCAACATTCCTTACTTCTAATGAAAAACTGTCTTTT.

This clone was found many times. The rearrangement joins TRBV14 to TRBJ1-4, with a possible D match to TRBD1 (6 bases). Germline CDR1 is SGHDN and CDR2 is FVKESK. CDR3 length: 14 amino acids. V gave up 1 base and J gave up 7 bases, with 10 bases separating them. The CDR3 DNA sequence: TGTGCCAGCAGCCAAGGTCGGGGGCGTGAAAAACTGTTTTTT. Amino acids: CASSQGRGREKLFF.

This clone was detected only a few times. The chain couples TRBV20-1 to TRBJ2-7, with D perhaps matching TRBD2 (7 bases). CDR3 length: 13 amino acids. CDR1 DFQATT and CDR2 SNEGSKA come from the germline V gene (reference sequence). Between the trimmed V and J ends, which lost 5 bases and 3 bases, there was a span of 14 bases. In DNA, the CDR3 is TGCAGTGCTGATAGGGGGGGGGTCTACGAGCAGTACTTC. Its protein product is CSADRGGVYEQYF.

This clone was found many times. The J gene is TRBJ1-4, the V gene TRBV7-9; D possibly corresponds to TRBD1 (6 bases). Germline CDR1 and CDR2: SEHNR and FQNEAQ (reference sequence). This CDR3 comprises 15 residues. Trimming stripped 2 bases from V and 5 bases from J, with 12 bases between. The CDR3 protein is CASSLMDRPNEKLFF. The CDR3, as DNA: TGTGCCAGCAGCTTAATGGACAGACCCAATGAAAAACTGTTTTTT.

This clone has at least ten counts. The chain links TRBV20-1 to TRBJ1-2; no reliable D call. The CDR3 totals 14 residues. Trimming took off 4 bases at V and 2 bases at J, with 14 bases between the two ends. Germline CDR1 and CDR2: DFQATT and SNEGSKA (reference sequence). The CDR3 DNA sequence: TGCAGTGCTAACCAGTTGACGCTAAACTATGGCTACACCTTC. This translates into CSANQLTLNYGYTF.

This clone was seen at least ten times. The genes are TRBV9 and TRBJ1-2, with D tentatively TRBD1 (6 bases). The CDR3 runs 17 residues. Germline lookup yields CDR1 SGDLS and CDR2 YYNGEE. Trimming took off 3 bases at V and 4 bases at J, with 22 bases between the two ends. The CDR3 protein is CASSAEGGVGRLYGYTF. The CDR3 nucleotides are TGTGCCAGCAGCGCCGAAGGGGGGGTGGGGCGCCTCTATGGCTACACCTTC.

This clone was counted ten times or more. This chain's CDR3 is CASSPLGGEQFF. DNA for the CDR3: TGCGCCAGCAGCCCCCTCGGCGGCGAGCAGTTCTTC. The chain links TRBV4-1 to TRBJ2-1; unclear D gene. This CDR3 spans 12 amino acids. Trimming cost V 4 bases and J 10 bases, with 11 bases left between them. CDR1 and CDR2 from the germline V gene are MGHRA and YSYEKL.

Details on this clone: One end of the junction is discordant with germline, which a read error may explain. The chain recombines TRBV7-3 with TRBJ2-1; 9 nucleotides line up with TRBD2. From germline, CDR1 is SGHTA and CDR2 FQGTGA. There are 16 residues in the CDR3. CDR3 amino acids: CASRLIAGASYNEQFF. The CDR3 DNA sequence: TGTGCCAGCAGATTAATAGCGGGAGCGTCCTACAATGAGCAGTTCTTC.

This clone came up a few times. Germline is not matched at one junction end, which may reflect a read error. The chain recombines TRBV24-1 with TRBJ2-7; D is undetermined. This CDR3 spans 15 amino acids. CDR1 and CDR2 from the germline V gene are KGHDR and SFDVKD. The chain's CDR3 is CAISDRDMGTYEQYF. The CDR3, as DNA: TGTGCCATCAGTGATCGAGACATGGGTACCTACGAGCAGTACTTC.

In this sample, this clone turned up many times. Other DNA sequences in the same sample also yield this CDR3. The chain joins TRBV5-1 to TRBJ1-1; tentatively, D is TRBD1 (6 bases). Germline CDR1 is SGHRS and CDR2 is YFSETQ. CDR3 length: 14 amino acids. V gave up 0 bases and J gave up 4 bases, with 10 bases separating them. CDR3 DNA: TGCGCCAGCAGCTTGGCCCCAGGGGTCACTGAAGCTTTCTTT. It specifies CASSLAPGVTEAFF.

There are a few counts of this clone. This chain joins TRBV6-1 and TRBJ2-7; D unresolved. Trimming shortened V by 7 bases and J by 0 bases, and 13 bases separated the two germline ends. Per the germline V gene, CDR1 is MNHNS and CDR2 is SASEGT. CDR3 length: 14 amino acids. For the CDR3, the DNA is TGTGCCAGCAACTACAGTGGGCTCTCCTACGAGCAGTACTTC. It translates to CASNYSGLSYEQYF.

The table lists this clone with many counts. The chain uses TRBV20-1 and TRBJ1-2, with a weak D call TRBD1 (6 bases). Germline CDR1 reads DFQATT; CDR2 reads SNEGSKA (reference sequence). V was shortened by 5 bases and J by 2 bases, with 12 bases between the two germline ends. The CDR3 extends over 13 amino acids. The CDR3 protein is CSAFKGGNYGYTF. Here the CDR3 DNA reads TGCAGTGCTTTCAAAGGGGGAAACTATGGCTACACCTTC.

The V gene is TRBV10-3, the J gene TRBJ2-7; no clear D. This CDR3 contains 14 residues. Trimming shortened V by 2 bases and J by 7 bases, and 15 bases separated the two germline ends. The germline V gene has CDR1 ENHRY and CDR2 SYGVKD. The chain's CDR3 is CAISEVARSREQYF. The CDR3 nucleotides are TGTGCCATCAGTGAGGTAGCACGGTCTAGGGAGCAGTACTTC.